Following are 10 T cell receptor beta chains from one sample sequenced in a study of cytomegalovirus exposure and HLA in healthy donors. Sequencing was performed with immunoSEQ multiplex PCR; in TCRdb, only in-frame clones are kept and a portion is missing. The table has some 260,000 clones, about 90% seen once. The sequenced sample consisted of PBMCs. These receptors came from a man aged 18-30 years in good health and CMV-seropositive.

The rearrangement uses TRBV29-1 and TRBJ2-2; 14 bases map to TRBD2. Looked up from germline, CDR1 is SQVTM and CDR2 is ANQGSEA. This CDR3 has 17 amino acids. V trimming: 7 bases; J trimming: 4 bases; junction bases outside the gene matches: 11. The CDR3 DNA sequence: TGCAGCGCGCAGATACCGGGACTAGCGGGAGCCACCGGGGAGCTGTTTTTT. Its translation is CSAQIPGLAGATGELFF.

The V and J genes are TRBV5-4 and TRBJ1-2; 7 bases map to TRBD1. With V trimmed by 2 bases and J by 5 bases, 6 bases remained unmatched. The length of the CDR3 is 14 residues. Germline V lookup: CDR1 SGHNT, CDR2 YYREEE (reference sequence). CDR3: CASSFTGTAYGYTF. CDR3 nucleotide sequence: TGTGCCAGCAGCTTTACTGGGACAGCGTATGGCTACACCTTC.

In this sample, this clone turned up a few times. The chain recombines TRBV2 with TRBJ1-1; D not certain. The ends were cut back, 5 bases at V and 1 base at J, with 5 bases in the middle. This CDR3 region has 12 residues. Germline V gene data show CDR1 as SNHLY and CDR2 as FYNNEI. DNA for the CDR3: TGTGCCAGCAGTAGAAAGAACACTGAAGCTTTCTTT. Its translation: CASSRKNTEAFF.

The chain is built from TRBV4-2 and TRBJ2-5, with a weak D call TRBD2 (6 bases). The germline CDR1 and CDR2 sequences are LGHNA and YNFKEQ. The V end was cut by 0 bases, the J end by 5 bases, with 13 bases between. The length of the CDR3 is 15 residues. CDR3 in amino acids: CASSQDLSSGETQYF. DNA for the CDR3: TGTGCCAGCAGCCAAGATCTGTCCAGCGGGGAGACCCAGTACTTC.

V gene TRBV7-9 combines with J gene TRBJ1-1; TRBD1 matches 7 bases. The CDR3 loop spans 15 amino acids. Losses at the gene ends were 5 bases for V and 1 base for J; bases not matched to a gene: 7. Germline CDR1 is SEHNR and CDR2 is FQNEAQ (reference sequence). CDR3 DNA sequence: TGTGCCAGCAGCGACCTCCAGGGGGAGAACACTGAAGCTTTCTTT. Amino acid sequence: CASSDLQGENTEAFF.

The CDR3 sequence: CASSFGGTNYGYTF. CDR3 sequence (DNA): TGCGCCAGCAGCTTCGGGGGGACAAACTATGGCTACACCTTC. The rearrangement joins TRBV5-1 to TRBJ1-2; tentative D call: TRBD1 (6 bases). This CDR3 contains 14 residues. V dropped 2 bases and J dropped 2 bases, with 10 bases sitting between them. In germline, CDR1 is SGHRS, CDR2 YFSETQ.

This clone turned up a few times. The V call is TRBV5-1, the J call TRBJ2-7; 7 nucleotides agree with TRBD2. Germline CDR1 reads SGHRS; CDR2 reads YFSETQ. V shed 2 bases and J 3 bases; nucleotides not matched to a gene: 5. The CDR3 contains 14 residues. CDR3 in DNA: TGCGCCAGCAGCTTCGTAGCGGGTATCTACGAGCAGTACTTC. Encoded protein: CASSFVAGIYEQYF.

This rearrangement joins TRBV28 to TRBJ1-1; tentatively, D is TRBD1 (5 bases). This CDR3 is 16 amino acids long. Per the germline V gene, CDR1 is MDHEN and CDR2 is SYDVKM. V lost 2 bases and J 7 bases, leaving 20 bases between the germline ends. The CDR3 nucleotides are TGTGCCAGCAGTTTAGGGGCCCCCCATGATAGGTATGAAGCTTTCTTT. Translated, it gives CASSLGAPHDRYEAFF. Filled out from reference TRBV28 and TRBJ1-1, the complete variable domain reads DVKVTQSSRYLVKRTGEKVFLECVQDMDHENMFWYRQDPGLGLRLIYFSYDVKMKEKGDIPEGYSVSREKKERFSLILESASTNQTSMYLCASSLGAPHDRYEAFFGQGTRLTVV.

V usage is TRBV9 and J usage is TRBJ2-1; maybe TRBD1 (6 bases). The ends were cut back, 1 base at V and 9 bases at J, with 11 bases in the middle. Germline V gives CDR1 SGDLS, CDR2 YYNGEE. This CDR3 contains 13 residues. The CDR3, as DNA: TGTGCCAGCAGCGTATCAACAGGGACTGAGCAGTTCTTC. This codes for CASSVSTGTEQFF.

The chain carries TRBV2 and TRBJ2-7, with 7 bases lining up with TRBD2. Trimming cost V 8 bases and J 5 bases; bases outside gene matches: 15. The V gene's germline CDR1 is SNHLY and CDR2 FYNNEI. The CDR3 sequence is 15 residues long. In DNA, the CDR3 is TGTGCCAGCCGGAGTCGAATGCGGGAGAAGAACGAGCAGTACTTC. Protein: CASRSRMREKNEQYF.